What follows is one T cell receptor (beta chain) and its context. Its antigen is currently unknown. V dropped 5 bases and J dropped 1 base, with 8 bases sitting between them. The germline V gene encodes CDR1 SGHNT and CDR2 YENEEA. The CDR3 length is 13 residues. The data are from a study of CD8+ T cells in alopecia areata. Study-wide background: Administration of oral tofacitinib to treated patients was at 5 to 10 mg twice daily.

Extracted from the samples, RNA was reverse transcribed into cDNA to serve as the sequencing template. TCRdb keeps only in-frame clones here, not all; method: immunoSEQ multiplex PCR. Among 200,000 to 250,000 clones listed, approximately 67% were seen once. As for treatment: oral pan-JAK inhibitor, 5-10 mg twice daily. Overall study findings and caveats: Tofacitinib produced a significant decrease in scalp clonality and in expanded CD8+ clones among the top 100.

The source was CD4+ T cells sorted from blood, collected at week 44, from a patient treated with tofacitinib. This clonotype was sampled from a human donor with alopecia areata. This chain joins TRBV11-3 and TRBJ1-1, with D unresolved. CDR3 loop: CASSRETNTEAFF. The CDR3 bases are TGTGCCAGCAGCCGAGAGACGAACACTGAAGCTTTCTTT.